Sequencing of this T cell receptor beta chain was carried out in a study of blood T cells in healthy people across ages. Regarding the study as a whole: Naive CD4+ cells and diversity were both higher in long-lived donors than in aged donors.

This clonotype has just a few counts. The antigen is unknown. Germline loops: CDR1 MNHEY, CDR2 SVGAGI. J lost 6 bases, V lost 4 bases, and 13 bases had no gene match. The CDR3 sequence is 18 residues long. The authors ran a second PCR of 7 to 11 cycles using a sample-barcoded 5' primer and a J-beta primer mix. Each cDNA molecule was tagged by a template-switch adaptor with 12 random nucleotides. Via MiXCR, TCRdb re-called the 5' RACE reads, giving one row per CDR3 protein. The sample holds about 1.7 million distinct CDR3 sequences, 25% to 30% seen once. Isolated PBMCs totaled at least 6 million in each sample. The total RNA that was extracted per sample amounted to at least 5.5 micrograms.

The sequence was collected from a woman under 40 in good health. This chain uses TRBV6-5 with TRBJ2-3; 13 nucleotides match TRBD2. Input material: blood. In DNA form, the CDR3 reads TGTGCCAGCAGTTCGCCCCGATCCGTACTAGCGGGAGGGGATACGCAGTATTTT. Translated: CASSSPRSVLAGGDTQYF.